This T cell receptor beta chain appears in the sequencing data of a study of tumor-infiltrating lymphocytes in primary liver carcinoma (dated by TCRdb to the late 2010s). General notes on the study: Hepatocellular carcinoma (four) or combined HCC and intrahepatic cholangiocarcinoma (one) was present in the five patients, who were three men and two women aged 30 to 69 years. TCRbeta repertoire sequencing, expression microarrays and whole-exome sequencing were combined in the study across five regions of each liver tumor, with adjacent normal tissue and blood also included. A total of 35 or so specimens from 5 patients underwent TCRbeta repertoire sequencing, comprising approximately 25 tumor regions, 5 adjacent noncancerous liver tissues and 5 peripheral blood samples. Technical replicate repertoires showed high reproducibility, with mean shared-clone rates around 0.91 and correlation coefficients above 0.95. Agilent mRNA microarray profiling was performed on the approximately 27 tumor region samples to relate TCRbeta repertoire diversity to the local molecular phenotype. Each sample produced about 3.5 to 8 million productive TCRbeta reads, and read depth showed no significant difference between tissue types. The five patients had tumors staged T1-T3 N0M0, with maximum diameters ranging from about 4.2 to 10 cm.

TCRbeta-specific cDNA was reverse-transcribed from 500 ng total RNA using a constant-region primer and ProtoScript II reverse transcriptase. TCRbeta libraries were built with three nested multiplex PCR rounds, a slightly modified ARM-PCR procedure. Multiplex TRBV1-TRBV30 forward primers and a Cbeta reverse primer were used in the first two PCR rounds, each of which was run for around 10 cycles. A final 25-cycle PCR with Deep VentR polymerase added sample barcodes and Illumina adapters. Before sequencing, amplicons of 200-500 bp were gel-purified using a QIAquick gel extraction kit. An Illumina HiSeq 2500 was used to sequence the TCRbeta amplicons with 250-bp paired-end reads. The original methods were these. Reads were quality-trimmed with Trimmomatic v0.33, and paired reads were merged with FLASH v1.2.11 to recover full CDR3 sequences. V, D and J germline segments were assigned to the rearranged TCRbeta sequences using MiGEC v1.2.1b. Clonotype statistics, along with Shannon-Wiener diversity indices, were calculated using VDJtools v1.0.0. To cut down on sampling bias, every analysis after diversity analysis relied on just the 250 most abundant clonotypes from each sample. TCRdb ran its own pipeline on the public reads, namely fastp trimming at Q25 and MiXCR clone calling, and kept in-frame beta chains. Each CDR3 protein appears once, grouped with its most common genes and DNA. TCRdb's processing, not the authors', yielded these V and J calls. This sample gives approximately 64,000 distinct CDR3 sequences in total; 71% of them show up just once. Clones ranked in the top ten supply 40% of the sample.

Without any cell sorting, total RNA and DNA were extracted together from 20-30 mg of bulk tissue using the AllPrep DNA/RNA mini kit. Between November 2015 and early 2016, roughly five patients in China with histopathologically diagnosed primary liver carcinoma had surgical resection. At the time of sampling, the patients had chronic HBV infection and had not received any treatment. Five spatially separated regions were sampled from each tumor: the superior, inferior, left-lateral and right-lateral poles, plus the tumor centre. Histological examination found more than 80% viable tumor cells in every tumor sample. Fresh tumor and adjacent tissue pieces were bisected; one half was stored in RNAlater at -80°C, the other sent for histology. The investigation overall reported the following: Since the samples were bulk and unsorted, there was no way to compare CD4+ and CD8+ T cell repertoires. Only a few patients were included in the study, and the authors note that the findings should be validated in a larger study. Only about 8-25% of top clones were found in all five regions of a tumor, suggesting spatial heterogeneity of tumor-infiltrating T cells. Pairs of tumor regions showed greater repertoire overlap (mean 36%) than tumor-adjacent pairs (roughly 17%) or tumor-blood pairs (about 15%), which is consistent with antigen-driven expansion. A significantly larger repertoire fraction was made up by the top 250 clones in tumors than in blood (p = 0.039). Because only the TCR beta chain was sequenced and unpaired alpha chains were not captured, true repertoire diversity is likely underestimated.

The germline V gene sets CDR1 to KGHDR and CDR2 to SFDVKD. Between the V and J ends, shortened by 6 bases and 2 bases respectively, the junction contains 5 bases. The CDR3 holds 12 amino acids from the cysteine to the phenylalanine. This entry keeps only the CDR3 DNA: 36 bases, framed from base 1. This clonotype came up a few times. Its antigen is still unknown. The sample holds no much larger clone one base away, and base qualities are not on file. Sequencing input: liver tumor tissue from sampling region 4. The sample's cell subset or site label, in plain terms: tumor region T4, right-lateral pole. This TCR derives from a man aged 40-55 years with primary liver carcinoma and hepatitis B virus infection. The chain uses TRBV24-1 and TRBJ2-3, with the D gene too uncertain to name. The nucleotides are TGTGCCACCAGTTGGGCCACAGATACGCAGTATTTT. Its protein reads: CATSWATDTQYF.